This T cell receptor beta chain was documented in a study of shared T cell receptors in the human thymus. The repertoire was sequenced with immunoSEQ multiplex PCR; TCRdb's copy has only in-frame clones and lacks some. The sample yields around 730,000 clones, approximately 85% seen once. The CDR3 loop spans 17 amino acids. V was shortened by 2 bases and J by 4 bases, with 19 bases between the two germline ends. CDR1 is MDHEN, CDR2 SYDVKM, per germline. These data are also associated with another study on human thymus T cells.

Sample: thymocytes. This sequence joins TRBV28 and TRBJ2-3; the D gene is possibly TRBD2 (6 bases). The TCR originated in a girl less than two years old with a congenital heart defect. The CDR3 spells CASSLARRRGIADTQYF. The CDR3, as DNA: TGTGCCAGCAGTTTAGCTCGTCGGCGGGGCATAGCAGATACGCAGTATTTT.